The 19 T cell receptor beta chains listed next were all sequenced from one sample in a study of human T cells and chemical hapten exposure. Stated time point: patch test 2, 6 weeks after DPC sensitization. Described treatment: therapeutic diphenylcyclopropenone sensitization with weekly scalp DPC. One entry per CDR3 protein results from TCRdb running MiXCR on the RACE reads. Of 360,000 or so distinct CDR3 sequences listed, about 6% are singletons. Sequenced material: whole blood, taken in connection with sensitization to the hapten diphenylcyclopropenone (DPC). These receptors were obtained from a young woman with alopecia areata. Some clones in this sample may be carry-over from other donors' samples.

The V and J genes are TRBV25-1 and TRBJ1-2; D is perhaps TRBD1 (5 bases). V lost 2 bases, J lost 2 bases, and 9 bases lay in between. From germline, CDR1 is MGHDK and CDR2 SYGVNS. CDR3 length equals 14 residues. The CDR3: CASSEGDSNYGYTF. The CDR3 DNA follows: TGTGCCAGCAGTGAAGGAGACAGCAACTATGGCTACACCTTC.

The chain uses TRBV12-3 or TRBV12-4 and TRBJ1-5; TRBD1 matches at 7 bases. V lost 6 bases, J lost 7 bases, and 9 bases stayed unmatched. This CDR3 has 14 residues. The CDR3 nucleotides read TGTGCCAGCAGCCACGACAGGGACTTACAGCCCCAGCATTTT. It yields the protein CASSHDRDLQPQHF.

The table lists this clonotype with a few counts. V usage is TRBV12-3 or TRBV12-4 and J usage is TRBJ1-5; D not certain. This CDR3 is 15 amino acids long. Between the trimmed V and J ends, which lost 3 bases and 2 bases, there was a span of 11 bases. The CDR3 bases are TGTGCCAGCAGTTTGGGTACCATAGGCAATCAGCCCCAGCATTTT. Translation gives CASSLGTIGNQPQHF.

There are many counts of this clonotype. The chain carries TRBV12-3 or TRBV12-4 and TRBJ2-6, with D unresolved. With 6 bases removed from V and 1 base from J, the gap between germline ends came to 16 bases. This CDR3 comprises 17 residues. Here the CDR3 reads CASSITYMGSGANVLTF. The CDR3 nucleotides are TGTGCCAGCAGCATAACTTACATGGGTTCTGGGGCCAACGTCCTGACTTTC.

The table lists this clonotype with many counts. The chain uses TRBV6-2 or TRBV6-3 and TRBJ1-1; 10 bases line up with TRBD1. J lost 8 bases, V lost 2 bases, and 5 bases had no gene match. This CDR3 is 14 amino acids long. Germline CDR1 is MNHEY and CDR2 is SVGEGT. CDR3 loop: CASSYGGQGVEAFF. CDR3 in DNA: TGTGCCAGCAGTTACGGCGGACAGGGGGTAGAAGCTTTCTTT.

CDR3 sequence (DNA): TGTGCCAGCAGTCGGGACCTCCTAACCAGGGATACGCAGTATTTT. Translated, it gives CASSRDLLTRDTQYF. This sequence joins TRBV12-3 or TRBV12-4 and TRBJ2-3; either TRBD1 or TRBD2 may supply D (5 bases each). The CDR3 covers 15 residues. V was trimmed by 5 bases and J by 6 bases, leaving 18 bases between them.

This clonotype was recorded many times. The rearrangement joins TRBV7-9 to TRBJ2-3; D is possibly TRBD1 (6 bases). Trimming pared 5 bases from V and 0 bases from J, leaving 12 bases between. Germline lookup yields CDR1 SEHNR and CDR2 FQNEAQ (reference sequence). The CDR3 contains 15 residues. CDR3 sequence (DNA): TGTGCCAGCAGCCAGGGGCGTTCAAGCACAGATACGCAGTATTTT. Its protein product is CASSQGRSSTDTQYF.

In its sample, this clonotype was seen many times. The gene calls are TRBV25-1 and TRBJ1-6, with 7 bases matching TRBD1. CDR3 length: 12 residues. With 3 bases clipped from V and 17 bases from J, the junction kept 7 bases outside the gene matches. Looked up from germline, CDR1 is MGHDK and CDR2 is SYGVNS. CDR3 in amino acids: CASSDYGQEVHF. CDR3 DNA: TGTGCCAGCAGTGATTATGGACAGGAGGTCCACTTT. Based on the CDR3 plus reference TRBV25-1 and TRBJ1-6, the full variable domain is EADIYQTPRYLVIGTGKKITLECSQTMGHDKMYWYQQDPGMELHLIHYSYGVNSTEKGDLSSESTVSRIRTEHFPLTLESARPSHTSQYLCASSDYGQEVHFGNGTRLTVT.

The chain employs TRBV10-3 and TRBJ2-3, with D uncertain. CDR1 is ENHRY, CDR2 SYGVKD, per germline. The V end was cut by 3 bases, the J end by 3 bases, with 7 bases between. This CDR3 region has 13 residues. CDR3 bases: TGTGCCATCAGTGATGCAACTACAGATACGCAGTATTTT. The encoded protein is CAISDATTDTQYF.

This chain joins TRBV4-3 and TRBJ1-3, with TRBD1 identical over 9 bases. CDR1 LGHNA and CDR2 YSLEER come from the germline V gene. Unmatched junction bases numbered 7, after V lost 4 bases and J lost 0 bases. The CDR3 spans 17 residues. CDR3 DNA: TGCGCCAGCAGCCGCTTATGGGGACAGGGCTCTGGAAACACCATATATTTT. It is translated as CASSRLWGQGSGNTIYF.

This clonotype was counted between two and nine times. The chain uses TRBV27 and TRBJ1-1, with D unclear. CDR1 and CDR2 from the germline V gene are MNHEY and SMNVEV (reference sequence). V dropped 6 bases and J dropped 4 bases, with 15 bases sitting between them. The CDR3 consists of 14 residues. DNA for the CDR3: TGTGCCAGCAGCCCGGGTCAAAGTGCCACTGAAGCTTTCTTT. Translating gives CASSPGQSATEAFF.

This clonotype was counted between two and nine times. V and J are TRBV20-1 and TRBJ1-5; TRBD1 might be the D (6 bases). The V end lost 3 bases, the J end lost 6 bases, and 12 bases lay between the germline ends. The germline CDR1 and CDR2 sequences are DFQATT and SNEGSKA (reference sequence). The CDR3 sequence is 13 residues long. For the CDR3, the DNA is TGCAGTGCTAGGAAACAAGGGGGTCAGCCCCAGCATTTT. This codes for CSARKQGGQPQHF.

The CDR3 DNA reads TGTGCCAGCAGCTTAGCGGGGGAGAGGGGGAACACTGAAGCTTTCTTT. Protein: CASSLAGERGNTEAFF. This chain connects TRBV7-8 to TRBJ1-1; D is perhaps TRBD1 (5 bases). Germline lookup yields CDR1 SGHVS and CDR2 FQNEAQ. The CDR3 extends over 16 amino acids. The germline V and J ends were trimmed by 0 bases and 1 base, with 12 bases remaining between them. The full variable domain, completed using reference TRBV7-8 and TRBJ1-1, is GAGVSQSPRYKVAKRGQDVALRCDPISGHVSLFWYQQALGQGPEFLTYFQNEAQLDKSGLPSDRFFAERPEGSVSTLKIQRTQQEDSAVYLCASSLAGERGNTEAFFGQGTRLTVV.

The sample holds many counts of this clonotype. The chain carries TRBV10-1 and TRBJ1-2, with TRBD1 as a possible D gene (5 bases). Germline lookup yields CDR1 WNHNN and CDR2 SYGVQD (reference sequence). The CDR3 is 15 amino acids. Trimming pared 8 bases from V and 8 bases from J, leaving 24 bases between. This chain's CDR3 is CASGDSLYGVCGYTF. CDR3 in DNA: TGCGCCAGCGGCGACAGCCTCTATGGAGTGTGCGGCTACACCTTC.

This clonotype was found many times. This sequence joins TRBV12-3 or TRBV12-4 and TRBJ1-6; weak D call: TRBD1 (6 bases). The ends were cut back, 0 bases at V and 7 bases at J, with 13 bases in the middle. The CDR3 totals 16 residues. The CDR3 loop is CASSLARAQGNSPLHF. CDR3 sequence (DNA): TGTGCCAGCAGTTTAGCCAGGGCACAGGGAAATTCACCCCTCCACTTT.

This clonotype was seen a few times. The chain couples TRBV5-1 to TRBJ2-5; the match to TRBD2 covers 16 bases. Per the germline V gene, CDR1 is SGHRS and CDR2 is YFSETQ. The V segment lost 4 bases and the J segment 5 bases; nucleotides outside the gene matches: 8. This CDR3 region has 17 residues. The CDR3 reads CASSPPGLAGGPETQYF. CDR3 nucleotides: TGCGCCAGCAGCCCACCGGGACTAGCGGGGGGGCCGGAGACCCAGTACTTC.

The rearrangement links TRBV4-3 to TRBJ1-6, with 8 bases matching TRBD1. The CDR3 sequence is 16 residues long. Germline assignment: CDR1 LGHNA and CDR2 YSLEER. Germline trimming cut 0 bases from V and 10 bases from J; bases unmatched to any gene: 8. Here the CDR3 DNA reads TGCGCCAGCAGCCAAGACGCGTCAGGGGGCAGCTCACCCCTCCACTTT. It codes for CASSQDASGGSSPLHF.

This clonotype has ten or more counts. The V and J genes are TRBV20-1 and TRBJ1-1; 9 bases are a match to TRBD1. The V gene's germline CDR1 is DFQATT and CDR2 SNEGSKA (reference sequence). The ends lost 5 bases at V and 4 bases at J; junction bases unmatched: 8. The CDR3 contains 14 residues. CDR3 sequence reads: CSAPDATGGTEAFF. As DNA, the CDR3 is TGCAGTGCTCCCGATGCGACAGGGGGCACTGAAGCTTTCTTT.

This chain links TRBV6-1 with TRBJ1-5; TRBD1 is a possible D gene (5 bases). The CDR3 covers 14 residues. Germline CDR1 reads MNHNS; CDR2 reads SASEGT. V was pared by 4 bases and J by 6 bases, with 13 bases between. CDR3 DNA sequence: TGTGCCAGCAGTGCGGGGGGGGTTTTTCAGCCCCAGCATTTT. It codes for CASSAGGVFQPQHF.